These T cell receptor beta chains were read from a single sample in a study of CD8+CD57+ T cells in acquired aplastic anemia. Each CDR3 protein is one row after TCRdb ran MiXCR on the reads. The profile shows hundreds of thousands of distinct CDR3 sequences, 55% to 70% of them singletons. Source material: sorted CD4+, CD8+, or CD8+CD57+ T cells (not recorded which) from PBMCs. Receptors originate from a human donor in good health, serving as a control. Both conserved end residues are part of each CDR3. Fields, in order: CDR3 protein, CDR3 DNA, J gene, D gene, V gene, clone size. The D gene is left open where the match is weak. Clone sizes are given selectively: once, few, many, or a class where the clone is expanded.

CASSLGFGETQYF	TGTGCCAGTAGTCTAGGCTTTGGGGAGACCCAGTACTTC	TRBJ2-5	.	TRBV19	few
CASSQLEETQYF	TGTGCCAGCAGCCAATTGGAGGAGACCCAGTACTTC	TRBJ2-5	.	TRBV3-1	many
CSAYPGTGGEKLFF	TGCAGTGCCTACCCCGGGACAGGGGGCGAAAAACTGTTTTTT	TRBJ1-4	TRBD1	TRBV20-1	few
CASSYRDRGNSGNTIYF	TGTGCCAGCAGCTACCGGGACAGGGGGAACTCTGGAAACACCATATATTTT	TRBJ1-3	TRBD1	TRBV9	many
CASSLARNGYTF	TGTGCCAGCAGCTTGGCCCGTAATGGCTACACCTTC	TRBJ1-2	.	TRBV5-4	many
CASSFHTDRGGNTIYF	TGTGCCAGCAGTTTCCATACCGACAGGGGAGGAAACACCATATATTTT	TRBJ1-3	TRBD1	TRBV2	.
CASSLKSQPQHF	TGTGCCAGCAGCTTAAAGTCACAGCCCCAGCATTTT	TRBJ1-5	.	TRBV11-3	.
CSASASGGAWEETQYF	TGCAGTGCTAGCGCCAGCGGGGGGGCCTGGGAGGAGACCCAGTACTTC	TRBJ2-5	TRBD2	TRBV20-1	many
CASSAQGKNTDALF	TGTGCCAGCAGTGCACAGGGGAAGAACACTGACGCTCTCTTT	TRBJ1-1	TRBD1	TRBV7-8	.
CASSSSGGSLDSPLHF	TGTGCCAGCAGCTCCAGTGGTGGCAGTCTCGATTCACCCCTCCACTTT	TRBJ1-6	.	TRBV7-9	once
CASSERTEGTDFF	TGTGCCAGCAGCGAGAGGACCGAAGGGACTGACTTTTTT	TRBJ2-3	.	TRBV9	once
CASRTGTAGYTF	TGTGCCAGCAGGACAGGGACGGCGGGCTACACCTTC	TRBJ1-2	TRBD1	TRBV6-6	.
CASSESEFTDTQYF	TGCGCCAGCAGTGAATCCGAGTTCACAGATACGCAGTATTTT	TRBJ2-3	.	TRBV25-1	few
CASSVQGPSPLHF	TGTGCCAGCAGCGTACAGGGGCCCTCACCCCTCCACTTT	TRBJ1-6	.	TRBV9	many
CASSPRTGLGYTF	TGTGCCAGCAGCCCAAGGACAGGGCTTGGCTACACCTTC	TRBJ1-2	TRBD1	TRBV11-2	many
CASSSARLRDTEAFF	TGTGCCAGCAGCTCGGCACGTCTAAGGGACACTGAAGCTTTCTTT	TRBJ1-1	.	TRBV5-6	.